The 32 T cell receptor beta chains below were found in one sample sequenced in a study of CD8 T cells in Susac syndrome. After extraction with the RNeasy kit, about 0.45 to 1 ug of the RNA was reverse transcribed using random hexamers. A single record per CDR3 protein comes from TCRdb applying MiXCR to the immunoSEQ multiplex PCR reads. The sample records 170,000 or so distinct CDR3 sequences, 85% to 95% being singletons. Sequencing used CD8+ T cells from PBMCs. All receptors come from a human donor with multiple sclerosis.

DNA for the CDR3: TGTGCCAGCAAGGACCCCACTGGCACGCAGTATTTT. This gives the protein CASKDPTGTQYF. The gene calls are TRBV12-3 or TRBV12-4 and TRBJ2-3; D unresolved. The CDR3 runs 12 residues. The V and J ends lost 7 bases and 9 bases respectively, with 14 bases between them.

The chain uses TRBV11-2 and TRBJ2-1, with 14 bases that match TRBD2. V was clipped by 3 bases and J by 0 bases; unmatched bases: 10. Germline-derived CDR1 and CDR2 are SGHAT and FQNNGV. The CDR3 covers 20 residues. The CDR3 here is CASSFPTGTSGGYSYNEQFF. CDR3 DNA: TGTGCCAGCAGCTTTCCTACCGGGACTAGCGGGGGCTACTCCTACAATGAGCAGTTCTTC.

The V gene is TRBV7-8, the J gene TRBJ2-1; the D gene is possibly TRBD2 (5 bases). This CDR3 is 16 amino acids long. The germline gives CDR1 SGHVS, CDR2 FQNEAQ. The V gene lost 2 bases and the J gene lost 8 bases, with 19 bases spanning the gap. The CDR3 DNA is TGTGCCAGCAGCTTATCCCTGGGTGGCGGGTCCGATGAGCAGTTCTTC. Protein sequence: CASSLSLGGGSDEQFF. Filled out from reference TRBV7-8 and TRBJ2-1, the complete variable domain reads GAGVSQSPRYKVAKRGQDVALRCDPISGHVSLFWYQQALGQGPEFLTYFQNEAQLDKSGLPSDRFFAERPEGSVSTLKIQRTQQEDSAVYLCASSLSLGGGSDEQFFGPGTRLTVL.

The chain carries TRBV3-1 and TRBJ2-1; 8 positions agree with TRBD2. Germline V gene data show CDR1 as LGHDT and CDR2 as YNNKEL (reference sequence). With 4 bases clipped from V and 2 bases from J, the junction kept 10 bases outside the gene matches. This CDR3 spans 17 amino acids. Written as DNA, the CDR3 is TGTGCCAGCAGCCGGTTTCCCACTAGCGGAGCCTACAATGAGCAGTTCTTC. Encoded protein: CASSRFPTSGAYNEQFF.

V gene TRBV4-1 combines with J gene TRBJ2-3, with D perhaps TRBD2 (6 bases). This CDR3 comprises 18 residues. CDR1 is MGHRA, CDR2 YSYEKL, per germline. Trimming left V 3 bases short and J 5 bases short, with 24 bases between. The CDR3 loop is CASSQRALSGVTGDTQYF. The DNA of the CDR3 is TGCGCCAGCAGCCAGAGGGCCCTTAGCGGAGTAACAGGAGATACGCAGTATTTT.

The chain links TRBV3-1 to TRBJ1-1; D gene unclear. The germline V and J ends were trimmed by 2 bases and 0 bases, with 13 bases remaining between them. This CDR3 comprises 16 residues. Germline values: CDR1 LGHDT, CDR2 YNNKEL (reference sequence). CDR3 region: CASSQSPAALNTEAFF. CDR3 nucleotides: TGTGCCAGCAGCCAAAGTCCCGCGGCCTTGAACACTGAAGCTTTCTTT.

The CDR3 loop is CASSLVLGPHYGYTF. The DNA of the CDR3 is TGTGCCAGCAGCTTAGTCTTAGGGCCCCACTATGGCTACACCTTC. This rearrangement joins TRBV7-9 to TRBJ1-2; D unresolved. Trimming took off 1 base at V and 3 bases at J, with 12 bases between the two ends. Germline V gene sequence: CDR1 SEHNR, CDR2 FQNEAQ (reference sequence). The CDR3 sequence is 15 residues long. Full variable domain (outside the CDR3, taken from reference TRBV7-9 and TRBJ1-2): DTGVSQNPRHKITKRGQNVTFRCDPISEHNRLYWYRQTLGQGPEFLTYFQNEAQLEKSRLLSDRFSAERPKGSFSTLEIQRTEQGDSAMYLCASSLVLGPHYGYTFGSGTRLTVV.

The chain carries TRBV12-3 or TRBV12-4 and TRBJ2-5; 13 nucleotides line up with TRBD2. The J segment lost 5 bases and the V segment lost 8 bases, leaving 5 bases of the junction unmatched. The CDR3 length is 14 residues. The CDR3 here is CASQGLAGWETQYF. The CDR3 nucleotides read TGTGCCAGCCAGGGACTAGCGGGGTGGGAGACCCAGTACTTC.

The CDR3: CASSALGAGELNYGYTF. The DNA for the CDR3 is TGTGCCAGCAGCGCCCTTGGGGCCGGAGAATTAAACTATGGCTACACCTTC. The chain carries TRBV9 and TRBJ1-2, with D maybe TRBD1 (5 bases). V shed 3 bases and J shed 2 bases, with 20 bases lying between them. The CDR3 extends over 17 amino acids. Germline CDR1 SGDLS, CDR2 YYNGEE.

This chain uses TRBV7-2 with TRBJ2-1; the match to TRBD2 covers 14 bases. V shed 0 bases, J shed 8 bases, and the junction held 18 bases outside the gene matches. The germline gives CDR1 SGHTA, CDR2 FQGNSA. This CDR3 spans 21 amino acids. The CDR3 sequence is CASSLAPPGLAGVSLMDEQFF. The CDR3 bases are TGTGCCAGCAGCTTAGCTCCACCGGGACTAGCGGGAGTCTCCCTGATGGATGAGCAGTTCTTC.

The CDR3 nucleotides are TGTGCCAGCACGTTTGAGACCCAGTACTTC. Protein sequence: CASTFETQYF. V usage is TRBV2 and J usage is TRBJ2-5; no clear D gene. Germline CDR1 and CDR2: SNHLY and FYNNEI. With 7 bases removed from V and 5 bases from J, the gap between germline ends came to 5 bases. The CDR3 spans 10 residues. The variable domain in full, completed from reference TRBV2 and TRBJ2-5, reads EPEVTQTPSHQVTQMGQEVILRCVPISNHLYFYWYRQILGQKVEFLVSFYNNEISEKSEIFDDQFSVERPDGSNFTLKIRSTKLEDSAMYFCASTFETQYFGPGTRLLVL.

The CDR3 DNA sequence: TGTGCCAGCAGCGTAGGGACCGCAAATGGGGAGCAGTACTTC. Encoded protein: CASSVGTANGEQYF. The chain links TRBV9 to TRBJ2-7, with no clear D. Trimming took 0 bases from V and 7 from J, leaving 14 bases between them. Germline V gene sequence: CDR1 SGDLS, CDR2 YYNGEE. The CDR3 contains 14 residues.

The chain carries TRBV11-2 and TRBJ2-7, with unresolved D. The germline V gene has CDR1 SGHAT and CDR2 FQNNGV. With 3 bases removed from V and 4 bases from J, the gap between germline ends came to 7 bases. CDR3 length equals 12 residues. CDR3 loop: CASSFDAYEQYF. CDR3 sequence (DNA): TGTGCCAGCAGCTTTGACGCATACGAGCAGTACTTC.

This clonotype was picked up one time. This rearrangement joins TRBV6-5 to TRBJ2-3, with a weak D call TRBD2 (6 bases). The CDR3 runs 13 residues. Germline V gene lookup returns CDR1 MNHEY and CDR2 SVGAGI. V was pared by 2 bases and J by 8 bases, with 11 bases between. Here the CDR3 reads CASSYDEGGTQYF. The CDR3 bases are TGTGCCAGCAGTTACGACGAGGGAGGTACGCAGTATTTT.

The chain links TRBV13 to TRBJ1-2; TRBD1 aligns across 10 bases. This CDR3 is 14 amino acids long. V lost 5 bases to trimming and J lost 6 bases; unmatched junction nucleotides: 6. The germline V gene has CDR1 PRHDT and CDR2 FYEKMQ (reference sequence). The CDR3 coding sequence is TGTGCCAGCAGCCCAAAGGGGACAGGGGATGGCTACACCTTC. Its translation is CASSPKGTGDGYTF.

The chain employs TRBV3-1 and TRBJ2-7; the match to TRBD2 covers 7 bases. The V segment lost 4 bases and the J segment 3 bases; nucleotides outside the gene matches: 6. This CDR3 region has 14 residues. CDR1 is LGHDT, CDR2 YNNKEL, per germline (reference sequence). The DNA of the CDR3 is TGTGCCAGCAGCCGCGAGGGGAGGGGCTACGAGCAGTACTTC. It encodes CASSREGRGYEQYF.

The rearrangement links TRBV29-1 to TRBJ2-1; D remains unclear. Deletions cut 6 bases from V and 7 bases from J, with 19 bases between. The CDR3 is made up of 14 amino acids. Germline V gives CDR1 SQVTM, CDR2 ANQGSEA. The CDR3 nucleotides read TGCAGCGTCCCCGGGCTGGATACTCGAAATGAGCAGTTCTTC. It codes for CSVPGLDTRNEQFF.

This chain connects TRBV29-1 to TRBJ2-7, with 8 bases identical to TRBD2. The CDR3 loop spans 13 amino acids. Trimming removed 3 bases from V and 6 bases from J; junction bases left unmatched: 7. Germline V gene sequence: CDR1 SQVTM, CDR2 ANQGSEA. The CDR3 protein is CSVEAGGGGEQYF. In DNA form, the CDR3 reads TGCAGCGTTGAGGCGGGAGGTGGTGGCGAGCAGTACTTC.

This clonotype was counted a single time. The rearrangement uses TRBV9 and TRBJ2-7, with D maybe TRBD2 (5 bases). The CDR3 is made up of 14 amino acids. Trimming took off 4 bases at V and 6 bases at J, with 17 bases between the two ends. CDR1 is SGDLS, CDR2 YYNGEE, per germline. For the CDR3, the DNA is TGTGCCAGCAGCCCCGCCGGGGAGCCGGGCGAGCAGTACTTC. It translates to CASSPAGEPGEQYF.

V is TRBV20-1 and J is TRBJ2-1; no clear D gene. The CDR3 loop spans 14 amino acids. Germline V CDR1 and CDR2: DFQATT, SNEGSKA (reference sequence). The V and J ends lost 3 bases and 3 bases respectively, with 12 bases between them. CDR3 in amino acids: CSARQLPIYNEQFF. The CDR3 DNA follows: TGCAGTGCTAGGCAACTGCCGATCTACAATGAGCAGTTCTTC.

The chain uses TRBV27 and TRBJ2-1; D may be TRBD2 (6 bases). Per germline, CDR1 MNHEY and CDR2 SMNVEV (reference sequence). The CDR3 is 13 residues long. Trimming stripped 3 bases from V and 9 bases from J, with 12 bases between. The CDR3 sequence is CASSFGTGLEQFF. CDR3 coding DNA: TGTGCCAGCAGTTTCGGGACGGGACTTGAGCAGTTCTTC.

This chain links TRBV20-1 with TRBJ2-7; D is unclear. Trimming removed 2 bases at V and 3 bases at J, with 11 bases between. Germline assignment: CDR1 DFQATT and CDR2 SNEGSKA (reference sequence). CDR3 length: 13 residues. The CDR3 DNA reads as TGCAGTGCTAGAAGTTGGCAGCACTACGAGCAGTACTTC. Encoded protein: CSARSWQHYEQYF.

V usage is TRBV28 and J usage is TRBJ2-1; a weak D match, TRBD2 (5 bases). V lost 5 bases to trimming and J lost 8 bases, with 10 bases between them. The germline V gene encodes CDR1 MDHEN and CDR2 SYDVKM. CDR3 length: 12 residues. CDR3 nucleotide sequence: TGTGCCAGCAGTCCGATCGGGGATGAGCAGTTCTTC. Amino acids: CASSPIGDEQFF.

The chain joins TRBV7-9 to TRBJ2-6, with a tentative D call TRBD1 (5 bases). The germline gives CDR1 SEHNR, CDR2 FQNEAQ (reference sequence). The germline V and J ends were trimmed by 4 bases and 0 bases, with 13 bases remaining between them. This CDR3 is built from 17 residues. CDR3 DNA sequence: TGTGCCAGCAGCTCCACTAATAGGGGCTCTGGGGCCAACGTCCTGACTTTC. This codes for CASSSTNRGSGANVLTF.

The chain couples TRBV30 to TRBJ2-7; TRBD2 matches at 9 bases. This CDR3 has 13 residues. Losses at the gene ends were 3 bases for V and 2 bases for J; bases not matched to a gene: 2. Germline V gene sequence: CDR1 GTSNPN, CDR2 SVGIG (reference sequence). CDR3 nucleotide sequence: TGTGCCTGGAGGTCTAGCGGGACCTACGAGCAGTACTTC. It specifies CAWRSSGTYEQYF.

The chain carries TRBV29-1 and TRBJ2-7; 14 positions agree with TRBD2. The CDR3 runs 16 residues. Per the germline V gene, CDR1 is SQVTM and CDR2 is ANQGSEA. V lost 6 bases, J lost 5 bases, and 12 bases stayed unmatched. CDR3 DNA sequence: TGCAGCGTCGCCGGGACTAGCGGGAGTTCTTTACACGAGCAGTACTTC. This sequence encodes CSVAGTSGSSLHEQYF.

CDR3 amino acids: CASSLGTATKGRAFF. CDR3 bases: TGTGCCAGCAGTTTAGGGACAGCCACCAAGGGGAGAGCTTTCTTT. The V call is TRBV27, the J call TRBJ1-1, with 7 bases lining up with TRBD1. The CDR3 is 15 amino acids. The V gene's germline CDR1 is MNHEY and CDR2 SMNVEV (reference sequence). V trimming: 2 bases; J trimming: 10 bases; junction bases outside the gene matches: 13.

V gene TRBV29-1 combines with J gene TRBJ2-3; D unresolved. The CDR3 has 13 residues. Trimming took 4 bases from V and 2 from J, leaving 10 bases between them. The germline V gene has CDR1 SQVTM and CDR2 ANQGSEA. CDR3 coding DNA: TGCAGCGTTGGTAAAGGAGCCACAGATACGCAGTATTTT. This codes for CSVGKGATDTQYF.

The V and J genes are TRBV15 and TRBJ2-4, with TRBD1 identical over 9 bases. Germline CDR1 and CDR2: LNHNV and YYDKDF (reference sequence). V shed 7 bases and J 5 bases; nucleotides not matched to a gene: 12. The CDR3 sequence is 16 residues long. CDR3 DNA: TGTGCCACCACCCCGAGTTACAGGGGGCTTGAAAACATTCAGTACTTC. This sequence encodes CATTPSYRGLENIQYF. The whole variable domain, remainder taken from reference TRBV15 and TRBJ2-4, is DAMVIQNPRYQVTQFGKPVTLSCSQTLNHNVMYWYQQKSSQAPKLLFHYYDKDFNNEADTPDNFQSRRPNTSFCFLDIRSPGLGDTAMYLCATTPSYRGLENIQYFGAGTRLSVL.

V is TRBV20-1 and J is TRBJ2-7, with 7 nucleotides matching TRBD2. The germline V gene has CDR1 DFQATT and CDR2 SNEGSKA (reference sequence). The trim removed 3 bases at V and 2 bases at J, leaving 7 bases unmatched. The CDR3 is made up of 14 amino acids. The CDR3 here is CSASGSSGPYEQYF. The CDR3 region has the DNA TGCAGTGCTAGCGGGTCTAGCGGACCCTACGAGCAGTACTTC.

This clonotype was recorded once. The chain links TRBV28 to TRBJ2-1; D unclear. Trimming removed 6 bases at V and 2 bases at J, with 8 bases between. This CDR3 comprises 13 residues. CDR1 is MDHEN, CDR2 SYDVKM, per germline. The CDR3 nucleotides read TGTGCCAGCAGAAGACAAGCCTACAATGAGCAGTTCTTC. This gives the protein CASRRQAYNEQFF.

The V gene is TRBV12-3 or TRBV12-4, the J gene TRBJ2-1, with 9 bases aligning to TRBD2. V lost 5 bases and J lost 6; bases outside the gene matches: 17. The CDR3 is 18 amino acids. CDR3 loop: CASSPDTLSGGPGNEQFF. In nucleotides, the CDR3 is TGTGCCAGCAGTCCAGACACATTAAGCGGGGGGCCGGGCAATGAGCAGTTCTTC.